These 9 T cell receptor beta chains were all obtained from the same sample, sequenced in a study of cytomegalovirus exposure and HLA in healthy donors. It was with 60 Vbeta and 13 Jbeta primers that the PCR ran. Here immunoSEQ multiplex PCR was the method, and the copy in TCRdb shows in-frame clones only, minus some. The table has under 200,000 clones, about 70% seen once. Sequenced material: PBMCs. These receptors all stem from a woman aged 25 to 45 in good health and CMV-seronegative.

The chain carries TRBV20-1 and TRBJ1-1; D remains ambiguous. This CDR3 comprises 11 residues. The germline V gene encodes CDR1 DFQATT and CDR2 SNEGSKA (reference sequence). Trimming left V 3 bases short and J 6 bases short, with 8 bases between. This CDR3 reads CSARRLAEAFF. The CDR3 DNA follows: TGCAGTGCTAGGCGGCTGGCTGAAGCTTTCTTT.

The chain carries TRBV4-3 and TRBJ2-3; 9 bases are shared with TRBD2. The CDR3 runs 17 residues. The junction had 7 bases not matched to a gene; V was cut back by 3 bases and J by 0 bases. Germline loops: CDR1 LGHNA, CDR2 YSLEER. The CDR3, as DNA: TGCGCCAGCAGCCAGGGCGGGGGGGATAGAAGCACAGATACGCAGTATTTT. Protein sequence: CASSQGGGDRSTDTQYF.

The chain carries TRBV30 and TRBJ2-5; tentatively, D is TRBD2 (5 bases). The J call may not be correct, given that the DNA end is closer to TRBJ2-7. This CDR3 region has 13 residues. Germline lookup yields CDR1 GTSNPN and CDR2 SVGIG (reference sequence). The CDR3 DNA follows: TGTGCCTGGAGTGTGACTACCGCCTACGAGCAGTACTTC. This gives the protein CAWSVTTAYEQYF.

For the CDR3, the DNA is TGTGCCAGCAGTGCCGTCACCGGTTCCAATGAGCAGTTCTTC. This codes for CASSAVTGSNEQFF. V is TRBV2 and J is TRBJ2-1; D is uncertain. Germline CDR1 SNHLY, CDR2 FYNNEI. The CDR3 runs to 14 residues. Trimming took off 4 bases at V and 6 bases at J, with 13 bases between the two ends.

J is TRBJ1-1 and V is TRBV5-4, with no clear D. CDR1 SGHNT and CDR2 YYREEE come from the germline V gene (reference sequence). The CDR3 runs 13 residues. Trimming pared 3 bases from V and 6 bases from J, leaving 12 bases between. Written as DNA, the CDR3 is TGTGCCAGCAGCTATGGGCCCGGCCCTGAAGCTTTCTTT. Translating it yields CASSYGPGPEAFF. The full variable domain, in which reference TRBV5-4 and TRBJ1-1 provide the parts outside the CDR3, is ETGVTQSPTHLIKTRGQQVTLRCSSQSGHNTVSWYQQALGQGPQFIFQYYREEENGRGNFPPRFSGLQFPNYSSELNVNALELDDSALYLCASSYGPGPEAFFGQGTRLTVV.

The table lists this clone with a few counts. CDR3 protein: CASSLAAGMTYEQYF. Written as DNA, the CDR3 is TGCGCCAGCAGCTTGGCCGCAGGGATGACCTACGAGCAGTACTTC. The genes are TRBV5-1 and TRBJ2-5; weak D call: TRBD1 (5 bases). The closer fit of TRBJ2-7 to the DNA end suggests the J call may be wrong. CDR3 length: 15 residues. Germline V lookup: CDR1 SGHRS, CDR2 YFSETQ.

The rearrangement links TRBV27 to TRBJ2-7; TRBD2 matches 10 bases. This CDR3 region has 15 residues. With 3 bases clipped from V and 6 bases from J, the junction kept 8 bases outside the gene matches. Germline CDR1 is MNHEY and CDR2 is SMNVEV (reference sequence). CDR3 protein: CASSFLTSGFCEQYF. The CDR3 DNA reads TGTGCCAGCAGTTTCCTGACTAGCGGGTTCTGCGAGCAGTACTTC.

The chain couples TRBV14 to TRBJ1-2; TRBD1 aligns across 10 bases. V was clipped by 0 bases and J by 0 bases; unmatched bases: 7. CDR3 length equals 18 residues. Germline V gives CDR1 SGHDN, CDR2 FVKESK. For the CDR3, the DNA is TGTGCCAGCAGCCAAGATCGTCTCGGACAGGGGGCTAACTATGGCTACACCTTC. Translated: CASSQDRLGQGANYGYTF.

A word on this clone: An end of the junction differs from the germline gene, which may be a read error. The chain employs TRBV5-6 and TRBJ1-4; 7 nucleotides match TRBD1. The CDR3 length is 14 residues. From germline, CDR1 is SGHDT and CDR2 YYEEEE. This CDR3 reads CASRLTGVGEKLLF. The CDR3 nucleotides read TGTGCCAGCAGACTTACAGGGGTTGGGGAAAAACTGCTTTTT.